Presented here are 8 T cell receptor beta chains from one specimen sequenced in a study of blood T cell repertoires in COVID-19. Sequencing used immunoSEQ multiplex PCR; TCRdb keeps in-frame clones, though not all of them. The sample gives approximately 300,000 clones, approximately 85% of which show up once; 0.87% is in the top ten. Sequenced input: peripheral blood. All receptors come from a human donor with COVID-19, enrolled during active disease. The donor label of this sample is uncertain.

The CDR3 here is CASSSTKIHNSPLHF. CDR3 bases: TGTGCCAGCAGCTCCACTAAGATTCATAATTCACCCCTCCACTTT. The rearrangement uses TRBV27 and TRBJ1-6; D remains unclear. Germline V gene data show CDR1 as MNHEY and CDR2 as SMNVEV (reference sequence). The V gene lost 6 bases and the J gene lost 5 bases, with 14 bases spanning the gap. This CDR3 is 15 amino acids long.

The rearrangement uses TRBV7-2 and TRBJ2-1, with 7 positions matching TRBD1. The trim removed 5 bases at V and 7 bases at J, leaving 5 bases unmatched. CDR1 is SGHTA and CDR2 is FQGNSA in the germline V gene. The CDR3 extends over 13 amino acids. The CDR3 sequence is CASSGTQGNEQFF. In DNA, the CDR3 is TGTGCCAGCAGCGGGACACAGGGGAATGAGCAGTTCTTC.

This chain connects TRBV6-5 to TRBJ1-2; no clear D. Trimming removed 6 bases from V and 0 bases from J, with 14 bases in between. The CDR3 covers 15 residues. The germline CDR1 and CDR2 sequences are MNHEY and SVGAGI. The CDR3 reads CASSFTGSPNYGYTF. The CDR3 nucleotides are TGTGCCAGCAGCTTTACCGGGAGTCCTAACTATGGCTACACCTTC.

This clone was recorded once. V usage is TRBV27 and J usage is TRBJ2-5, with D perhaps TRBD2 (5 bases). The germline CDR1 and CDR2 sequences are MNHEY and SMNVEV (reference sequence). The V end lost 3 bases, the J end lost 0 bases, and 8 bases lay between the germline ends. The CDR3 extends over 14 amino acids. The CDR3 loop is CASSFIGDQETQYF. Here the CDR3 DNA reads TGTGCCAGCAGTTTTATCGGGGACCAAGAGACCCAGTACTTC.

This clone was observed a few times. This chain links TRBV7-8 with TRBJ1-1; D remains ambiguous. The CDR3 is 15 residues long. Germline CDR1 SGHVS, CDR2 FQNEAQ. V lost 0 bases to trimming and J lost 2 bases, with 10 bases between them. The CDR3 reads CASSLAWQANTEAFF. As DNA, the CDR3 is TGTGCCAGCAGCTTAGCTTGGCAGGCCAACACTGAAGCTTTCTTT.

The chain has TRBV7-2 and TRBJ1-3, with D possibly matching TRBD1 (6 bases). Germline V gene lookup returns CDR1 SGHTA and CDR2 FQGNSA. The CDR3 covers 14 residues. V gave up 3 bases and J gave up 4 bases, with 10 bases separating them. CDR3 sequence: CASSFWGPGNTIYF. For the CDR3, the DNA is TGTGCCAGCAGCTTTTGGGGGCCGGGAAACACCATATATTTT.

The chain employs TRBV7-2 and TRBJ1-2; the match to TRBD1 covers 8 bases. CDR3 length: 16 residues. The germline V gene encodes CDR1 SGHTA and CDR2 FQGNSA. V was pared by 1 base and J by 11 bases, with 15 bases of the junction left unmatched. The CDR3 DNA is TGTGCCAGCAGCTTAGTAGGGGGACAGGATACAAGAGTGTACACCTTC. It yields the protein CASSLVGGQDTRVYTF.

This clone occurred once. This chain joins TRBV5-4 and TRBJ2-1, with TRBD2 matching 10 bases. Germline lookup yields CDR1 SGHNT and CDR2 YYREEE (reference sequence). V shed 6 bases and J 0 bases; nucleotides not matched to a gene: 15. CDR3 length equals 19 residues. This CDR3 is CASTLSRRTSGRSYNEQFF. The CDR3 DNA follows: TGTGCCAGCACCCTAAGTAGACGGACTAGCGGCCGCTCCTACAATGAGCAGTTCTTC.